This T cell receptor beta chain was recovered during a study of cytomegalovirus exposure and HLA in healthy donors (dated by TCRdb to about 2017). Regarding the study in general: In an earlier analysis of about 560 of the donors, 276 Gb of sequence data and some 100 million unique TCR beta sequences from 180 million or so T cells were reported. Among roughly 400 genotyped donors of the cohort, an average of around 240,000 unique TCR beta nucleotide sequences were sequenced per donor, roughly 20% of them non-productive. Class I and class II HLA loci were covered by the typing at four-digit resolution. Among the roughly 400 genotyped donors, around 79% belonged to the genetic ancestry cluster associated with self-reported Caucasian donors. Rather than using new phenotypic data, the later analysis identified candidate immune exposures from TCR beta sequences and from how often those sequences occurred across donors. A handful of DR-DQ haplotypes were handled as single units for association and clustering because linkage in the cohort was strong. A later genetic analysis used genome-wide SNP genotypes for about three fifths of the 666 donors, treating that subset as a discovery cohort. The study was designed to test whether signatures of past pathogen exposure could be identified by cataloging public T cell receptors. An early release covering just under 650 HLA-typed donors comprised 250 to 350 gigabases of sequencing data and around 85 million unique TCR sequences. The number of typed donors differed by locus: roughly 620-640 for A, B, C, DRB1 and DQB1; 522 for DQA1; around 580 for DPA1; and roughly 450 for DPB1. A later analysis re-examined previously published TCR beta repertoires from more than 650 donors and added high-resolution HLA genotyping to investigate patterns of TCR occurrence. An earlier analysis of about 600 of the donors used high-throughput TCR beta sequencing to judge whether each TCR beta V gene segment behaved as functional or pseudogenic. The study used immunosequencing to profile the T cell repertoires of some 600 subjects and linked those repertoires to cytomegalovirus serostatus. Donor age, sex, ethnicity and CMV serostatus were compiled alongside the repertoire data. High-throughput TCR immunosequencing, statistical association of individual TCRs with disease status, and machine learning were combined to predict cytomegalovirus infection status. All discovery cohort repertoires had been generated on a single sequencing platform. In addition to the first cohort of roughly 670 subjects, a separate validation cohort of 130 or so different subjects was used.

The cohort consisted of fewer than 700 healthy bone marrow donors. At the time of sampling, all cohort members were nominally healthy, though unrecorded immune exposures were likely present. The donor tested CMV seronegative, placing the donor among the roughly 400 seronegative members of the cohort. A peripheral blood sample was provided by each donor, and peripheral blood mononuclear cells were used for TCR beta sequencing. Genomic DNA extraction from the blood cell samples was performed with the Qiagen DNeasy Blood Extraction Kit. Compared with germline, V lacks 4 bases and J lacks 7 bases; bases without a gene match: 9. Spanning cysteine to phenylalanine, the CDR3 consists of 15 amino acids. Just the 45-base CDR3 DNA is kept, in frame starting at base 1. In the germline V gene, CDR1 corresponds to MGHRA and CDR2 to YSYEKL. Libraries were constructed by the immunoSEQ multiplex PCR assay. For the multiplex PCR, a mixture combining 60 forward primers for TCR Vbeta segments and 13 reverse primers for TCR Jbeta segments was used. The CDR3 region of rearranged TCR beta genes was amplified from genomic DNA by a multiplex PCR assay. The Illumina HiSeq System was used to sequence the amplified TCR beta libraries as 87-base-pair reads. As for the authors' bioinformatics: A later analysis counted about 80 million unique TCR beta chains across the 666 repertoires, and some 12 million of these chains were shared by at least two donors. Raw reads were error-corrected and collapsed into unique sequences by a nearest-neighbor algorithm in which closely related sequences were merged to remove PCR and sequencing errors. V, D and J gene segments were assigned by aligning CDR3 sequences to IMGT reference sequences. For a sequence to be retained, a match of at least six nucleotides to both a V gene segment and a J gene segment was required. Rearrangements were called productive when the CDR3 lacked stop codons and stayed in frame with V and J; all others were non-productive. CDR3 was defined according to IMGT convention as the region running from the second conserved V-encoded cysteine to the conserved J-encoded phenylalanine. In an earlier analysis of roughly 610 of the donors, sequences lacking an unambiguous match to a single V gene segment were excluded. In an earlier analysis of approximately 560 of the donors, a V segment was called functional when productive rearrangements were above 56.7%, and segregating when the standard deviation between donors exceeded 5%. To diagnose cytomegalovirus status from the catalog of TCR beta chain sequences, a statistical classification framework was built. In a later analysis, TCR nucleotide sequences were compared against IMGT/GENE-DB human TR gene sequences so that V and J genes could be assigned. Using the TCRdist pipeline, a later analysis assigned CDR3 sequences along with most-parsimonious VDJ recombination scenarios. In a later analysis, every TCR beta chain was defined by the combination of its CDR3 amino acid sequence and its V-gene family, and reads without a unique V-gene family were dropped. To address suspected cross-contamination and a sequencing artifact, a later analysis removed under 600 highly shared, low-generation-probability nucleotide sequences. In a later analysis, a clonal expansion index was calculated for each public chain from normalized within-repertoire ranks of inferred template counts. In a later analysis, generation probabilities were computed using a VDJ recombination model fitted to out-of-frame rearrangements, and the results were checked against IGoR. In a later analysis, TCR-TCR, TCR-HLA and TCR-CMV co-occurrence was scored with hypergeometric tests, and a repertoire-size bias correction was applied to TCR pairs. False discovery rates were estimated in a later analysis by permuting HLA or CMV assignments 20 times. A later analysis grouped co-occurring TCRs with DBSCAN, adding TCRdist sequence similarity when clustering within HLA-allele-positive subsets. For co-occurrence clustering, repertoires with fewer than 30,000 or more than 120,000 public chains were excluded, along with roughly 5 repertoires with anomalous nucleotide sharing. The table was pulled from immuneACCESS by TCRdb, which kept in-frame rearrangements only. Such tables lose some clones; where checked, under half of the loss comes from unresolved V genes, and the rest has no known cause. From that table come the V and J calls and clone size; the DNA was used to work out D and trimming. This sample holds 130,000 or so clones; approximately 75% were observed only once. Of the sample, approximately 1.8% falls within the top ten clones.

General findings and caveats noted by the study authors: Correlated functional status among segregating V segments might be attributable to linkage disequilibrium, but an unknown experimental factor could not be ruled out. Only TCR beta chains were sequenced in this cohort, and the absence of alpha or paired-chain data limited detectable features. CMV serostatus was the only immune exposure information available for the cohort. Presence/absence analyses assumed roughly uniform sequencing depth across donors, an assumption that may not hold. According to a later analysis, most CMV-associated TCR beta chains appeared to be HLA-restricted, and the HLA associations seemed to be driven largely by CMV exposure. Most TCR sequences were observed very rarely across donors, whereas some public TCRs were present in many individuals. Several of the top co-occurrence clusters appeared to be linked to parvovirus B19, influenza, CMV and Epstein-Barr virus, according to a later analysis. A further reported finding was that TCR beta sequences accurately predicted the HLA-A and HLA-B alleles for most subjects in the first cohort. At a false discovery rate of 0.05, a later analysis linked 15,000 to 20,000 TCR beta sequences to specific HLA alleles. In a later analysis, HLA-associated TCR beta chains were found to be more clonally expanded and to have lower generation probabilities than equally common non-associated chains. An earlier analysis of 587 of the donors showed that most TCR beta V segments appeared in productive rearrangements either about 87% or about 30% of the time, which broadly matched IMGT annotations. Three of the identified cytomegalovirus-associated TCR beta chains were confirmed in vitro to be specific for cytomegalovirus antigens. In the study, 150 to 200 TCR beta chains were listed as associated with cytomegalovirus. V-gene and J-gene trimming of TCR beta chains was associated with a missense DCLRE1C variant in a later genetic analysis, and the association was replicated in an independent cohort. In a later genetic analysis, fewer N-insertions in productive TCRs were reported among donors in an Asian-associated ancestry cluster than the approximately 710-donor mean. Some IMGT-functional V segments, including TRBV6-2 and TRBV6-3, could not be distinguished by the 87-base-pair reads and were therefore excluded. A cluster of highly shared sequence variants was judged likely to represent a technical artifact of the sequencing pipeline. The classifier was reported to diagnose cytomegalovirus status with high specificity and sensitivity in both the original cohort and the validation cohort. The authors suggested that the approach could potentially be extended to other disease states and immunological phenotypes. Assigning TCR associations to individual alleles was difficult when HLA alleles, especially DR and DQ, strongly co-occurred. A later analysis found that TCR association rates varied across HLA loci, with DRB1 alleles showing the most associated TCRs and HLA-C alleles the fewest. Because some donors lacked HLA typing at each locus, the association tests relied only on the typed subset. Over 15 rarely observed V segments, including chromosome 9 orphons, were excluded from the earlier analysis of about 500 of the donors because counts were too low.

To note about this clone: Its target antigen remains unknown. Base qualities were left out, and no much larger clone turns up one base away.

The sequenced material came from PBMCs. This TCR derives from a man between 35 and 55 years old in good health and CMV-seronegative. The sequence joins TRBV4-1 to TRBJ1-5; 8 junctional bases match TRBD1. The nucleotides read TGCGCCAGCAGCCTACCGGGACAGGTGGTACAGCCCCAGCATTTT. This encodes CASSLPGQVVQPQHF.